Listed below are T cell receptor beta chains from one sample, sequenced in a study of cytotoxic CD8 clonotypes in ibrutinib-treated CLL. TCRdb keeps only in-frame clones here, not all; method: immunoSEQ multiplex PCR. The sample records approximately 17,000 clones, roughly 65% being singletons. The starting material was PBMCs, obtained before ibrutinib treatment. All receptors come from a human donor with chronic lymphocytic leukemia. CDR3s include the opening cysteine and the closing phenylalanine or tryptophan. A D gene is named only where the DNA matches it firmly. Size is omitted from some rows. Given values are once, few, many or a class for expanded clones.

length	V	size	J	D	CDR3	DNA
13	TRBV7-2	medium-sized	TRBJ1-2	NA	CASSQLGSRGYTF	TGTGCCAGCTCCCAACTAGGGTCGAGGGGCTACACCTTC
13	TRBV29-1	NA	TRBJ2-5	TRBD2	CSVDRGGRETQYF	TGCAGCGTTGACCGGGGGGGCCGGGAGACCCAGTACTTC
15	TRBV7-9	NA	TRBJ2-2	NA	CASSLVRQHTGELFF	TGTGCCAGCAGCTTAGTTCGCCAGCACACCGGGGAGCTGTTTTTT
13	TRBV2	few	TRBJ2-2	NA	CASSRANTGELFF	TGTGCCAGCAGTCGAGCGAACACCGGGGAGCTGTTTTTT
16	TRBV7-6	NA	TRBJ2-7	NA	CASSLADGRAGLEQYF	TGTGCCAGCAGCTTAGCCGACGGACGGGCCGGATTAGAGCAGTACTTC
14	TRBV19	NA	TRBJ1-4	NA	CASRDQGSNEKLFF	TGTGCCAGTCGGGACCAGGGGTCAAACGAAAAACTGTTTTTT
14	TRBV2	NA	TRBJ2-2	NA	CASKPEANTGELFF	TGTGCCAGCAAACCGGAAGCGAACACCGGGGAGCTGTTTTTT
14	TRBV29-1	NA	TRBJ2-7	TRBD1	CSVNRPGQAYEQYF	TGCAGCGTAAACCGTCCGGGACAGGCCTACGAGCAGTACTTC
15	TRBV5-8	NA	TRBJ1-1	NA	CASSFGSDGTRGAFF	TGTGCCAGCAGCTTTGGATCCGACGGAACACGCGGAGCTTTCTTT
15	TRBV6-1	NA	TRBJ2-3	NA	CASSGQGLSTDTQYF	TGTGCCAGCAGTGGACAGGGACTGAGCACAGATACGCAGTATTTT
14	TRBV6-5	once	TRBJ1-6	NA	CASKPDLNNSPLHF	TGTGCCAGCAAGCCTGATTTAAATAATTCACCCCTCCACTTT
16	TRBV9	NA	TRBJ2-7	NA	CASSPQSGRATYEQYF	TGTGCCAGCAGTCCCCAATCCGGGCGAGCAACCTACGAGCAGTACTTC
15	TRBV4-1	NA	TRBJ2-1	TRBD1	CASSQFGTGDDEQFF	TGCGCCAGCAGCCAATTTGGGACAGGCGACGATGAGCAGTTCTTC
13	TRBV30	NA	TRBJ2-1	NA	CAWSLSSYNEQFF	TGTGCCTGGAGCCTGAGCTCCTACAATGAGCAGTTCTTC
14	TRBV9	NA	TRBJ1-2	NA	CASSVVQASYGYTF	TGTGCCAGCAGCGTAGTGCAGGCCTCCTATGGCTACACCTTC
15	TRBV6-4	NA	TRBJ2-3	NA	CASSESTGRPDTQYF	TGTGCCAGCAGTGAGTCGACAGGGAGGCCAGATACGCAGTATTTT
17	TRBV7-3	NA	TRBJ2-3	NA	CASSLTPSEGALLGQYF	TGTGCCAGCAGCTTAACCCCTAGCGAGGGGGCTCTTTTAGGGCAGTATTTT
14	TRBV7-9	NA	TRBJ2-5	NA	CASSLSRGEETQYF	TGTGCCAGCAGCTTAAGTAGGGGAGAAGAGACCCAGTACTTC
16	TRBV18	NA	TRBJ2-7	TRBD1	CASSLGQGGSYYEQYF	TGTGCCAGCTCGCTCGGACAGGGAGGTAGCTATTACGAGCAGTACTTC
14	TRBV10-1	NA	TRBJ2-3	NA	CASSLRLGADTQYF	TGCGCCAGCAGCCTGCGACTAGGGGCAGATACGCAGTATTTT
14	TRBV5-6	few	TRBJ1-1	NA	CASTLTPSNTEAFF	TGTGCCAGCACCCTTACGCCCTCGAACACTGAAGCTTTCTTT
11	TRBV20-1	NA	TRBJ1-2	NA	CSAKGEIDYTF	TGCAGTGCTAAAGGGGAAATCGACTACACCTTC
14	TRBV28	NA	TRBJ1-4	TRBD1	CASSEGTVYEKLFF	TGTGCCAGCAGTGAAGGGACAGTATACGAAAAACTGTTTTTT
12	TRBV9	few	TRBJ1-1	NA	CASGGGNTEAFF	TGTGCCAGCGGGGGTGGGAACACTGAAGCTTTCTTT
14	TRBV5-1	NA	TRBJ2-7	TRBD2	CASSLTSGGYEQYF	TGCGCCAGCAGCTTGACCTCGGGGGGCTACGAGCAGTACTTC
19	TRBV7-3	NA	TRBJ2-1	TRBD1	CASSTYPYPGTGVRDEQFF	TGTGCCAGCAGCACCTACCCATACCCAGGGACAGGGGTCCGAGATGAGCAGTTCTTC
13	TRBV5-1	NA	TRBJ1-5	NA	CASSLAEGQPQHF	TGCGCCAGCAGCTTGGCCGAGGGTCAGCCCCAGCATTTT
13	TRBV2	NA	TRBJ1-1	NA	CASIRGAVTEAFF	TGTGCCAGCATCCGAGGGGCAGTTACTGAAGCTTTCTTT
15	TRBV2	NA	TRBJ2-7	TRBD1	CASSSTGGMVYEQYF	TGTGCCAGCAGCTCTACAGGGGGAATGGTCTACGAGCAGTACTTC